This T cell receptor (beta chain) was documented in a study of T cell responses to AZD1222 COVID-19 vaccine. General observations from the study: Researchers took repertoire samples only after the peak T cell response had come. Unmutated regions of variants are reportedly targeted by nearly half of spike-specific TCRs.

Germline loops: CDR1 LGHDT, CDR2 YNNKEL (reference sequence). The CDR3 contains 16 residues. V gave up 1 base and J gave up 8 bases; unmatched junction bases: 10. Profiled with immunoSEQ multiplex PCR; TCRdb holds only in-frame clones, not every one. The sample yields around 110,000 clones, about nine tenths seen once. Regarding this clone: Its antigen is unknown.

The source was peripheral blood, collected on day 0 of AZD1222 vaccination. The chain has TRBV3-1 (or the pseudogene TRBV3-2) and TRBJ1-5, with 8 bases identical to TRBD1. This TCR derives from an adult in good health. The CDR3 is CASSQGSGGGRKPQHF. DNA for the CDR3: TGTGCCAGCAGCCAAGGCTCAGGGGGCGGGAGAAAGCCCCAGCATTTT.